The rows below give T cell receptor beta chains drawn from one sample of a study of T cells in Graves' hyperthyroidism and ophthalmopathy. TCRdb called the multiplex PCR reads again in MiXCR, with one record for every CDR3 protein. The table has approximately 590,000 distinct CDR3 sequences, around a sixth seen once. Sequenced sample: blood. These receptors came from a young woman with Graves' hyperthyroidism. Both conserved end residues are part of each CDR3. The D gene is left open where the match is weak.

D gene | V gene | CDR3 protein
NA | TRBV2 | CASSVQGSGANVLTF
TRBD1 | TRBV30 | CAWRQNRGGTLHF
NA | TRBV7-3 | CASSLTANPGNTIYF
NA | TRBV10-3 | CATRTIGQPQHF
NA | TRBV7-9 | CASSLLPKDTQYF
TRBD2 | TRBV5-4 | CASSQTLAGESTDTQYF
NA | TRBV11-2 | CASSLNEITNTEAFF
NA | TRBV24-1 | CATSESGGRRTGELFF
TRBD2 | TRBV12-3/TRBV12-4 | CASSLGTPGLGGQFF
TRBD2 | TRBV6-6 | CASSYETSGKNEQFF
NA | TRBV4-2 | CASSQDVSGVSSGNTIYF
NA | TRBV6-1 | CASRRDSLAGANVLTF
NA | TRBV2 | CASSHQTGNTGELFF